These T cell receptor beta chains were read from a single sample in a study of blood T cell repertoires in COVID-19. TCRdb keeps only in-frame clones here, not all; method: immunoSEQ multiplex PCR. The sample gives under 150,000 clones, around 79% of which show up once; under 10% is in the top ten. Sequencing used peripheral blood. Receptor source: a man aged 50 or older with active or convalescent COVID-19. Both conserved end residues are part of each CDR3. Fields, in order: V gene, D gene, clone size, J gene, CDR3 protein, CDR3 DNA. The D gene is left open where the match is weak. Clone size is shown for a subset of rows, as once, few, many or a class of expanded clone.

TRBV7-8	TRBD1	.	TRBJ2-2	CASSFRTGGLGGELFF	TGTGCCAGCAGCTTCCGGACAGGGGGATTAGGCGGGGAGCTGTTTTTT
TRBV6-2/TRBV6-3	.	.	TRBJ2-1	CASSYRGGSRNEQFF	TGTGCCAGCAGTTACAGGGGGGGCAGTCGCAATGAGCAGTTCTTC
TRBV5-1	.	.	TRBJ2-5	CASSPGGPLQETQYF	TGCGCCAGCAGCCCCGGGGGTCCCCTTCAAGAGACCCAGTACTTC
TRBV27	TRBD1	few	TRBJ2-3	CASSSQGADTQYF	TGTGCCAGCAGTTCCCAGGGGGCCGATACGCAGTATTTT
TRBV14	TRBD2	.	TRBJ2-1	CASSQERVWGAGDEQFF	TGTGCCAGCAGCCAAGAGAGGGTTTGGGGAGCGGGGGATGAGCAGTTCTTC
TRBV19	.	.	TRBJ1-5	CASSPSRYGNQPQHF	TGTGCCAGTAGTCCGTCCAGGTATGGCAATCAGCCCCAGCATTTT
TRBV6-6	TRBD2	.	TRBJ2-1	CASSYVQREGSEQFF	TGTGCCAGCAGTTATGTCCAGCGGGAGGGCAGTGAGCAGTTCTTC
TRBV20-1	.	once	TRBJ1-2	CSASERRVGGYTF	TGCAGTGCTAGTGAGAGGAGGGTGGGAGGCTACACCTTC
TRBV25-1	TRBD1	.	TRBJ1-1	CASSEYLGQGASNTEAFF	TGTGCCAGCAGTGAATATCTTGGGCAGGGGGCCTCGAACACTGAAGCTTTCTTT
TRBV9	.	.	TRBJ2-2	CASSVGGANTGELFF	TGTGCCAGCAGCGTAGGCGGGGCGAACACCGGGGAGCTGTTTTTT
TRBV10-3	TRBD2	.	TRBJ2-7	CAISESTSGPTYEQYF	TGTGCCATCAGTGAGTCGACTAGCGGGCCGACCTACGAGCAGTACTTC
TRBV11-2	TRBD1	.	TRBJ1-1	CASSPQGAQTEAFF	TGTGCCAGCAGCCCCCAGGGGGCTCAAACTGAAGCTTTCTTT
TRBV6-5	TRBD1	.	TRBJ2-2	CASTRRGPDTGELFF	TGTGCCAGCACTAGAAGGGGGCCTGACACCGGGGAGCTGTTTTTT
TRBV21-1	.	few	TRBJ2-1	CASSKQGLADFYNEQFF	TGTGCCAGCAGCAAACAAGGGCTAGCGGACTTCTACAATGAGCAGTTCTTC
TRBV7-6	.	.	TRBJ2-3	CASSLAGGVDTQYF	TGTGCCAGCAGCTTAGCAGGAGGAGTTGATACGCAGTATTTT
TRBV12-3/TRBV12-4	.	.	TRBJ1-2	CASSLGPGPGYTF	TGTGCCAGCAGTTTGGGGCCAGGGCCGGGCTACACCTTC
TRBV6-1	.	.	TRBJ1-2	CASSEAVQSYGYTF	TGTGCCAGCAGTGAAGCGGTACAGAGCTATGGCTACACCTTC
TRBV10-3	.	once	TRBJ2-3	CAISESTSRRRGSTDTQYF	TGTGCCATCAGTGAGTCGACGTCGAGAAGGCGGGGTAGCACAGATACGCAGTATTTT
TRBV21-1	.	few	TRBJ2-1	CASSPRVPNEQFF	TGTGCCAGCAGCCCCCGGGTTCCCAATGAGCAGTTCTTC
TRBV5-1	TRBD2	.	TRBJ2-7	CASSPGLAGGRYEQYF	TGCGCCAGCAGCCCGGGACTAGCGGGAGGGCGGTACGAGCAGTACTTC
TRBV28	.	.	TRBJ2-1	CASTLTRGTYNEQFF	TGTGCCAGCACCCTCACCCGAGGCACCTACAATGAGCAGTTCTTC
TRBV5-1	TRBD1	.	TRBJ1-6	CASSLGQGMGNSPLHF	TGCGCCAGCAGCTTGGGACAGGGGATGGGTAATTCACCCCTCCACTTT
TRBV19	TRBD1	.	TRBJ2-2	CASKTYASGTGGTGELFF	TGTGCCAGTAAAACCTACGCTTCCGGGACAGGGGGAACCGGGGAGCTGTTTTTT
TRBV28	.	.	TRBJ1-6	CASYSSSVWSPLHF	TGTGCCAGCTACTCGTCAAGTGTTTGGTCACCCCTCCACTTT
TRBV11-2	.	.	TRBJ1-1	CASSLDRDTEAFF	TGTGCCAGCAGCTTAGACAGGGACACTGAAGCTTTCTTT
TRBV3-1/TRBV3-2	TRBD2	.	TRBJ2-7	CASSQAGRADEQYF	TGTGCCAGCAGCCAGGCCGGGAGGGCCGACGAGCAGTACTTC
TRBV4-1	TRBD1	few	TRBJ2-7	CASSQETGGFYEQYF	TGCGCCAGCAGCCAGGAGACAGGGGGTTTCTACGAGCAGTACTTC
TRBV28	TRBD1	.	TRBJ1-4	CASSGQPPTNEKLFF	TGTGCCAGCTCGGGACAGCCTCCAACTAATGAAAAACTGTTTTTT
TRBV3-1/TRBV3-2	.	few	TRBJ2-1	CASSQGLVAPFEQFF	TGTGCCAGCAGCCAAGGACTAGTAGCCCCGTTTGAGCAGTTCTTC
TRBV5-6	TRBD1	few	TRBJ2-3	CASSLAKDRGQHTQYF	TGTGCCAGCAGCTTGGCGAAAGACAGGGGACAGCATACGCAGTATTTT
TRBV5-6	TRBD2	.	TRBJ2-7	CASSLGTGLAPEQYF	TGTGCCAGCAGCCTGGGGACGGGACTAGCGCCTGAGCAGTACTTC
TRBV4-1	.	.	TRBJ1-5	CASSQDRSGSQPQHF	TGCGCCAGCAGCCAAGATCGTTCGGGAAGTCAGCCCCAGCATTTT
TRBV7-2	.	.	TRBJ1-2	CASSLVEVYGYTF	TGTGCCAGCAGCTTAGTCGAGGTCTATGGCTACACCTTC
TRBV6-5	.	.	TRBJ1-1	CASSYKVGRRTEAFF	TGTGCCAGCAGTTACAAGGTGGGGCGCCGGACTGAAGCTTTCTTT
TRBV7-9	TRBD1	.	TRBJ1-1	CASSLVAGGRAEAFF	TGTGCCAGCAGCTTAGTAGCAGGGGGCAGGGCTGAAGCTTTCTTT
TRBV19	TRBD1	.	TRBJ1-2	CASSSPGTGGLYGYTF	TGTGCCAGTAGTTCCCCCGGGACAGGGGGCCTCTATGGCTACACCTTC
TRBV2	TRBD1	.	TRBJ1-6	CASSVRTGERGLHF	TGTGCCAGCAGTGTACGGACAGGGGAAAGAGGGCTCCACTTT
TRBV5-8	.	.	TRBJ2-5	CASSYPRNRVAETQYF	TGTGCCAGCAGCTATCCCCGGAACAGGGTGGCAGAGACCCAGTACTTC
TRBV6-5	.	once	TRBJ2-7	CASRSGSEPDEQYF	TGTGCCAGCAGATCGGGTAGCGAGCCCGACGAGCAGTACTTC
TRBV3-1/TRBV3-2	.	.	TRBJ1-2	CASSQGFATNSRYGYTF	TGTGCCAGCAGCCAAGGGTTTGCGACAAACTCCCGGTATGGCTACACCTTC
TRBV3-1/TRBV3-2	TRBD1	few	TRBJ2-7	CASSQEGTGANEQYF	TGTGCCAGCAGCCAAGAAGGGACAGGGGCGAACGAGCAGTACTTC
TRBV5-1	TRBD2	.	TRBJ2-3	CASSLDSRAGVGDTQYF	TGCGCCAGCAGCCTGGACTCACGGGCGGGAGTGGGAGATACGCAGTATTTT
TRBV11-2	TRBD1	.	TRBJ1-4	CASSLTGGNEKLFF	TGTGCCAGCAGCTTGACAGGGGGAAATGAAAAACTGTTTTTT